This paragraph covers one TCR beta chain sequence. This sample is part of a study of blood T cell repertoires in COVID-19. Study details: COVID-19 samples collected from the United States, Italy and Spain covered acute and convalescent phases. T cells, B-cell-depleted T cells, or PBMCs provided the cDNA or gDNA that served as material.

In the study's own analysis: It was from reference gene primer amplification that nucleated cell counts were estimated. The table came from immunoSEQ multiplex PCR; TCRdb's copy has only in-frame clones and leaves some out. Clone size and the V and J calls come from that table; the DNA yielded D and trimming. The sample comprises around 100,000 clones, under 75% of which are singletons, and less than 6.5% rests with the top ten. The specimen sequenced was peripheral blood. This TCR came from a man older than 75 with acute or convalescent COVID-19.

CDR3 nucleotides: TGTGCCAGTAGTATAGAAGGACGGGGTTTGTCCAAAAACATTCAGTACTTC. Residues: CASSIEGRGLSKNIQYF. The V gene is TRBV19, the J gene TRBJ2-4, with a weak D call TRBD2 (5 bases). V shed 0 bases and J shed 2 bases, with 14 bases lying between them. This CDR3 has 17 amino acids. The germline gives CDR1 LNHDA, CDR2 SQIVND (reference sequence).